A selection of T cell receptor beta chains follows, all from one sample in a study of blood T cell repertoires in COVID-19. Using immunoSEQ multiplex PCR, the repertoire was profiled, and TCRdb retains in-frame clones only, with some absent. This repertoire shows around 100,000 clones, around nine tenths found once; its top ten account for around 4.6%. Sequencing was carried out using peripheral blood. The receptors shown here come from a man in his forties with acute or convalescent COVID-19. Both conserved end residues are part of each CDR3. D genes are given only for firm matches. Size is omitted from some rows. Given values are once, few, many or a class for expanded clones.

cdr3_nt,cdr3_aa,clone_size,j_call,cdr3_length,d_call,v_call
TGTGCCAGTAGTTTTTCACAGCAGAAGCAGTTCTTC,CASSFSQQKQFF,.,TRBJ2-1,12,.,TRBV19
TGTGCCAGCAGCTTTGGGAGACTAGCGGGTTTGTTGCAGTACTTC,CASSFGRLAGLLQYF,.,TRBJ2-7,15,TRBD2,TRBV7-2
TGTGCCAGCAGCTTAGCGTGGGCGACTGAAGCTTTCTTT,CASSLAWATEAFF,few,TRBJ1-1,13,.,TRBV7-9
TGTGCTAGTGGCCAAAGGGGAGAGACCCAGTACTTC,CASGQRGETQYF,.,TRBJ2-5,12,.,TRBV12-5
TGTGCCAGCAGCACAGGGTCTGGTCAGCCCCAGCATTTT,CASSTGSGQPQHF,.,TRBJ1-5,13,.,TRBV3-1/TRBV3-2
TGTGCCAGCAGCCCGAAGTCGGGCAGGGTCCCCCGCCCCTACGAGCAGTACTTC,CASSPKSGRVPRPYEQYF,.,TRBJ2-7,18,.,TRBV4-2
TGTGCCAGCAGCTTGGGGGCGACTAATGAAAAACTGTTTTTT,CASSLGATNEKLFF,.,TRBJ1-4,14,.,TRBV7-2
TGTGCCAGTAGTAGCGGGGGCGTTAGCAATGAGCAGTTCTTC,CASSSGGVSNEQFF,.,TRBJ2-1,14,.,TRBV19
TGTGCCAGCAGCCCTGGGACAGGCTATGGCTACACCTTC,CASSPGTGYGYTF,.,TRBJ1-2,13,TRBD1,TRBV3-1/TRBV3-2
TGTGCCAGCAGCGTCGGAGCGGGGGTTTACAATGAGCAGTTCTTC,CASSVGAGVYNEQFF,.,TRBJ2-1,15,TRBD2,TRBV9
TGTGCCAGCAGCCACGCCAGGGTTTGGGACACCATATATTTT,CASSHARVWDTIYF,.,TRBJ1-3,14,.,TRBV6-6
TGTGCCAGCAGCCCGGACAGGAACTATGGCTACACCTTC,CASSPDRNYGYTF,.,TRBJ1-2,13,TRBD1,TRBV7-3
TGCAGTGCTAGTGGATACCCGAGCGACACCGGGGAGCTGTTTTTT,CSASGYPSDTGELFF,.,TRBJ2-2,15,.,TRBV20-1
TGCAGCGTACCTAGGACTAGCGGAACAGATACGCAGTATTTT,CSVPRTSGTDTQYF,.,TRBJ2-3,14,TRBD2,TRBV29-1
TGTGCCAGTAGGCAGTGGGAGAGCAATCAGCCCCAGCATTTT,CASRQWESNQPQHF,.,TRBJ1-5,14,.,TRBV19
TGTGCCAGCAGCTTACAGACTAGCGGGGCAGTTGGTGAGCAGTTCTTC,CASSLQTSGAVGEQFF,.,TRBJ2-1,16,TRBD2,TRBV9
TGTGCCAGCAGTAGGGACATCCTGGGTGGCTACACCTTC,CASSRDILGGYTF,.,TRBJ1-2,13,.,TRBV6-5
TGTGCCAGCAGTTCTCCCCCAGATACGCAGTATTTT,CASSSPPDTQYF,.,TRBJ2-3,12,.,TRBV12-3/TRBV12-4
TGTGCCAGCAGCAGACAGGGTGGGGAGACCCAGTACTTC,CASSRQGGETQYF,.,TRBJ2-5,13,TRBD1,TRBV7-2
TGTGCCAGCAGCCCCCAGGGGGCGGGGGAGACCCAGTACTTC,CASSPQGAGETQYF,.,TRBJ2-5,14,TRBD1,TRBV7-2
TGCGCCAGCAGCTTGAGTGCGGGAGTGAGGGAGACCCAGTACTTC,CASSLSAGVRETQYF,.,TRBJ2-5,15,TRBD2,TRBV5-1
TGTGCCAGTAGTCAGGGTCAGCCCCAGCATTTT,CASSQGQPQHF,.,TRBJ1-5,11,.,TRBV19
TGCGCCAGCAGCCAAGATACTTCCTTTAGCACAGATACGCAGTATTTT,CASSQDTSFSTDTQYF,.,TRBJ2-3,16,.,TRBV4-3
TGTGCCAGCAGCTCCAGGGGTCCACTCTCTGGAAACACCATATATTTT,CASSSRGPLSGNTIYF,.,TRBJ1-3,16,.,TRBV5-5
TGTGCCAGCAGCCGCGGTAAAGGACAGGGGCCGAACACTGAAGCTTTCTTT,CASSRGKGQGPNTEAFF,.,TRBJ1-1,17,TRBD1,TRBV5-4
TGTGCCAGCAGCTTAGCGGCAGGGGGGCAAGTCCATGAGCAGTTCTTC,CASSLAAGGQVHEQFF,.,TRBJ2-1,16,.,TRBV7-2
TGTGCCAGCAGTTTAGCTATGAACACTGAAGCTTTCTTT,CASSLAMNTEAFF,.,TRBJ1-1,13,.,TRBV12-3/TRBV12-4
TGTGCCAGCAGCAGAACAGGGATTAACAATCAGCCCCAGCATTTT,CASSRTGINNQPQHF,.,TRBJ1-5,15,.,TRBV6-5
TGTGCCAGTAGTATTACTAGCCAAGGGGAGACCCAGTACTTC,CASSITSQGETQYF,.,TRBJ2-5,14,.,TRBV19
TGTGCCTGGAGTTTGGACGGGGAGTCGAATCAGCCCCAGCATTTT,CAWSLDGESNQPQHF,.,TRBJ1-5,15,.,TRBV30
TGTGCCACCAGGGTTCGGGGTGGGGACACCGGGGAGCTGTTTTTT,CATRVRGGDTGELFF,once,TRBJ2-2,15,.,TRBV24-1
TGTGCCAGCAGCTTAGCGGGATTGACAGGGGTTGGCAATCAGCCCCAGCATTTT,CASSLAGLTGVGNQPQHF,.,TRBJ1-5,18,TRBD1,TRBV7-8
TGTGCCAGTAGTATAGGAACCGACTACTACAATGAGCAGTTCTTC,CASSIGTDYYNEQFF,.,TRBJ2-1,15,.,TRBV19
TGTGCCAGTAAGACAGGGGGCAACCAAGAGACCCAGTACTTC,CASKTGGNQETQYF,.,TRBJ2-5,14,TRBD1,TRBV19
TGTGCCAGCAGCCCTAGCGGGGGCGGAAACACCATATATTTT,CASSPSGGGNTIYF,.,TRBJ1-3,14,.,TRBV7-2
TGTGCCAGTTACCGGGACAGAGGGGTTGGCTACACCTTC,CASYRDRGVGYTF,.,TRBJ1-2,13,.,TRBV21-1
TGTGCCAGCAGCGTAGCGGTACAGCAACCCTACGAGCAGTACTTC,CASSVAVQQPYEQYF,.,TRBJ2-7,15,.,TRBV9
TGCGCCAGCAGCTTCATGGACTTGAACACTGAAGCTTTCTTT,CASSFMDLNTEAFF,.,TRBJ1-1,14,.,TRBV5-1
TGCGCCAGCAGTCCTACCCGGGACAGGGAGGGAGTTGAAAAACTGTTTTTT,CASSPTRDREGVEKLFF,.,TRBJ1-4,17,TRBD1,TRBV23-1
TGCGCCAGCAGCCAAGATGAGGGAAGCTATGGCTACACCTTC,CASSQDEGSYGYTF,once,TRBJ1-2,14,.,TRBV4-1
TGTGCCAGCAGCCCGGGACAGGGAAAGTACTTC,CASSPGQGKYF,.,TRBJ2-7,11,TRBD1,TRBV11-1
TGTGCCTGGAGTCCACCGGGAGGGAGCGGGGGTCTTAATGAGCAGTTCTTC,CAWSPPGGSGGLNEQFF,.,TRBJ2-1,17,TRBD2,TRBV30
TGCGCCAGCAGCTTGGTCCTAGCGGGAGGGGTAGCAGATACGCAGTATTTT,CASSLVLAGGVADTQYF,.,TRBJ2-3,17,TRBD2,TRBV5-1
TGTGCCTGGAGTGCGAGAAGGGAGGATGGCTACACCTTC,CAWSARREDGYTF,.,TRBJ1-2,13,.,TRBV30
TGTGCCAGCGGAGACAGCGGAGGGGATCAGCCCCAGCATTTT,CASGDSGGDQPQHF,.,TRBJ1-5,14,.,TRBV19
TGCGCCAGCAGCTTGGTAGGGGGACATCAGCCCCAGCATTTT,CASSLVGGHQPQHF,.,TRBJ1-5,14,.,TRBV5-1
TGTGCCAGCAGTTCGGACAGGGGGCGCCAGGAGACCCAGTACTTC,CASSSDRGRQETQYF,.,TRBJ2-5,15,TRBD1,TRBV6-2/TRBV6-3
TGTGCCAGCGGGACTAGCCGGCTCTTC,CASGTSRLF,.,TRBJ2-1,9,TRBD2,TRBV19
TGTGCCAGCAGGGCAGGGGCCACTGAAGCTTTCTTT,CASRAGATEAFF,.,TRBJ1-1,12,.,TRBV7-8
TGTGCCTGGAGACCCACCAGGAACACTGAAGCTTTCTTT,CAWRPTRNTEAFF,.,TRBJ1-1,13,.,TRBV30